This TCR beta chain emerged from a study of blood T cell repertoires in COVID-19. Turning to the study itself: Researchers got acute and convalescent COVID-19 samples from the United States, Italy and Spain. Sample material is recorded as cDNA or gDNA derived from T cells, B-cell-depleted T cells, or PBMCs.

TCRdb's copy holds only in-frame clones and misses some; the assay was immunoSEQ multiplex PCR. The sample has roughly 410,000 clones, 89% seen once. The origin of this receptor is a middle-aged woman with COVID-19, enrolled during active disease. Source material: peripheral blood.

CDR3 amino acids: CASSLAGEMTYEQYF. Written as DNA, the CDR3 is TGTGCCAGCAGTCTAGCGGGAGAAATGACCTACGAGCAGTACTTC. The chain has TRBV27 and TRBJ2-7, with TRBD2 identical over 10 bases. J was trimmed by 2 bases and V by 5 bases; bases with no gene match: 6. Per germline, CDR1 MNHEY and CDR2 SMNVEV (reference sequence). The CDR3 runs to 15 residues.